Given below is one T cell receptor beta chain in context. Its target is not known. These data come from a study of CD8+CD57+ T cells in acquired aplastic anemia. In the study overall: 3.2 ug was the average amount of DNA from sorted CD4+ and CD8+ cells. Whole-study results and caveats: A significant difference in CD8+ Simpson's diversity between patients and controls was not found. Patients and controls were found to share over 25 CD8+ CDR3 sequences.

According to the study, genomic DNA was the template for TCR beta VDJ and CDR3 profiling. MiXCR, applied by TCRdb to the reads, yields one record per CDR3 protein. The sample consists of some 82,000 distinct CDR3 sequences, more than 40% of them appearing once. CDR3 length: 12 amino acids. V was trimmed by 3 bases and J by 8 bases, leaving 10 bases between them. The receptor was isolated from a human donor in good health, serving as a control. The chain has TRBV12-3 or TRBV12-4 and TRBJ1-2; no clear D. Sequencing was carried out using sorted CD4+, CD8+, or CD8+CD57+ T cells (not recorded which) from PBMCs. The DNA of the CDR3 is TGTGCCAGCAGTTTCGTGCTGGGCGGCTACACCTTC. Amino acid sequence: CASSFVLGGYTF.